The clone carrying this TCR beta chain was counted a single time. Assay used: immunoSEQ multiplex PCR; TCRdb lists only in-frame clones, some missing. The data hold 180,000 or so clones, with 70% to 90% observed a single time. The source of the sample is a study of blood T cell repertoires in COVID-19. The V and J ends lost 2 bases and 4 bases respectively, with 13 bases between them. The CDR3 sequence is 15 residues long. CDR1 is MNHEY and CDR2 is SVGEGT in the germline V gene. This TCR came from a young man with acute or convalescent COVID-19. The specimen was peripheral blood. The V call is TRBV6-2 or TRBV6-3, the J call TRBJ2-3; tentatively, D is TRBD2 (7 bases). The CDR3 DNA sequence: TGTGCCAGCAGTTACCTGGGGGGGCGTTCAGATACGCAGTATTTT. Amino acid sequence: CASSYLGGRSDTQYF.